Reported below is one T cell receptor beta chain. The antigen is not known. Sequencing was performed with immunoSEQ multiplex PCR; in TCRdb, only in-frame clones are kept and a portion is missing. The sample lists fewer than 90,000 clones; about 89% were seen once. This record belongs to a study of OX40 agonist ivuxolimab in advanced cancers. Overall study results and limits: Which antigen the expanded peripheral T cells recognized is unknown. In the 0.1 to 3.0 mg/kg range, CD4+ and CD8+ blood T cells had expanded clonally by week 6.

The CDR3 sequence is 16 residues long. The J segment lost 3 bases and the V segment lost 4 bases, leaving 8 bases of the junction unmatched. The germline gives CDR1 SGHDN, CDR2 FVKESK. Sequences were derived from CD4+ or CD8+ T cells sorted from blood, sampled in a trial of the OX40 agonist ivuxolimab. This TCR derives from an adult with an advanced solid tumor such as melanoma, head and neck, liver or kidney cancer. This sequence joins TRBV14 and TRBJ2-2, with 7 bases matching TRBD1. This CDR3 reads CASSPAGGIYTGELFF. CDR3 coding DNA: TGTGCCAGCAGCCCGGCAGGGGGTATATACACCGGGGAGCTGTTTTTT.